This passage covers 30 T cell receptor beta chains from one sample sequenced in a study of T cells in Graves' hyperthyroidism and ophthalmopathy. Regions amplified from RNA transcripts were the TCR beta CDR3 regions. The HTBI primer set drove a first-round RT-PCR of the TCR CDR3. Each CDR3 protein is one row after TCRdb ran MiXCR on the multiplex PCR reads. The sample consists of hundreds of thousands of distinct CDR3 sequences, around 17% of them appearing once. Sequencing input: blood. The origin of the receptors is a woman younger than 30 with Graves' hyperthyroidism.

The CDR3 DNA reads TGTGCCAGCAGTCGGGGGCAAGAAGACATTCAGTACTTC. Translated: CASSRGQEDIQYF. This chain connects TRBV7-8 to TRBJ2-4, with D perhaps being TRBD1 or TRBD2 (6 bases each). The length of the CDR3 is 13 residues. V lost 6 bases and J lost 8, with 14 bases in between. Germline V gives CDR1 SGHVS, CDR2 FQNEAQ.

There are a few counts of this clonotype. The V and J genes are TRBV12-3 or TRBV12-4 and TRBJ2-1; tentative D call: TRBD2 (6 bases). Trimming removed 6 bases from V and 11 bases from J, with 20 bases in between. CDR3 size: 14 residues. The CDR3 is CASSRSGHPMKQFF. In nucleotides, the CDR3 is TGTGCCAGCAGCCGCAGCGGGCACCCAATGAAGCAGTTCTTC.

In this sample, this clonotype turned up many times. The rearrangement joins TRBV7-2 to TRBJ2-1; 7 positions match TRBD2. The V gene end was trimmed by 1 base and the J gene end by 2 bases; junction bases not matched to a gene: 11. Germline V lookup: CDR1 SGHTA, CDR2 FQGNSA. This CDR3 spans 18 amino acids. The CDR3 coding sequence is TGTGCCAGCAGCTTAGACCCACTAGCGACCGGCACCTACAATGAGCAGTTCTTC. Amino acids: CASSLDPLATGTYNEQFF.

As regards this clonotype: A much larger clone differs by one base, so this may be a read error. J is TRBJ1-5 and V is TRBV7-2; D perhaps matches TRBD1 (5 bases). V dropped 8 bases and J dropped 5 bases, with 19 bases sitting between them. CDR3 length equals 15 residues. Germline V gene lookup returns CDR1 SGHTA and CDR2 FQGNSA. The CDR3 region is CASGSTSGSHQPQHF. The CDR3 DNA sequence: TGTGCCAGCGGCTCGACCTCAGGGAGTCATCAGCCCCAGCATTTT.

This clonotype has only a few counts. V is TRBV18 and J is TRBJ2-3; weak D call: TRBD2 (6 bases). Trimming removed 0 bases at V and 5 bases at J, with 21 bases between. The length of the CDR3 is 18 residues. Germline V gene lookup returns CDR1 KGHSH and CDR2 LQKENI. This CDR3 is CASSPPNFSGQRGDTQYF. In DNA form, the CDR3 reads TGTGCCAGCTCACCACCGAATTTTAGCGGCCAGCGAGGAGATACGCAGTATTTT.

This clonotype was counted many times. At one end, the junction sequence differs from germline, possibly due to a read error. The chain combines TRBV7-9 with TRBJ1-1; unclear D gene. The CDR3 runs to 14 residues. Germline lookup yields CDR1 SEHNR and CDR2 FQNEAQ (reference sequence). The CDR3 sequence is CASTLEDGVTEAFF. The CDR3, as DNA: TGTGCCAGCACCTTAGAGGACGGAGTAACCGAAGCTTTCTTT.

In this sample, this clonotype turned up a few times. The chain uses TRBV12-5 and TRBJ1-3; no clear D gene. Germline CDR1 LGHNT, CDR2 FRNRAP. With 0 bases removed from V and 0 bases from J, the gap between germline ends came to 9 bases. CDR3 size: 16 residues. In DNA, the CDR3 is TGTGCTAGTGGTTTGGTATGGACGGGCTCTGGAAACACCATATATTTT. Translating it yields CASGLVWTGSGNTIYF.

Many counts were recorded for this clonotype. V is TRBV28 and J is TRBJ1-1; no definite D call. CDR1 and CDR2 (germline): MDHEN, SYDVKM. Trimming stripped 2 bases from V and 0 bases from J, with 13 bases between. The CDR3 has 16 residues. The CDR3 DNA follows: TGTGCCAGCAGTTTAGGGGATCTGGTAGTGAACACTGAAGCTTTCTTT. Protein: CASSLGDLVVNTEAFF.

A note on this clonotype: A read error may be the cause here, since a much bigger clone is one base away. This chain joins TRBV7-2 and TRBJ2-1, with D unclear. The CDR3 loop spans 12 amino acids. The germline CDR1 and CDR2 sequences are SGHTA and FQGNSA. The V end lost 5 bases, the J end lost 4 bases, and 6 bases lay between the germline ends. Written as DNA, the CDR3 is TGTACCAGCAGCGGGAATTACAATGAGCAGTTCTTC. Translating gives CTSSGNYNEQFF.

This clonotype turned up a few times. The rearrangement joins TRBV30 to TRBJ2-1, with D possibly matching TRBD2 (6 bases). This CDR3 contains 15 residues. V was shortened by 2 bases and J by 6 bases, with 17 bases between the two germline ends. The germline gives CDR1 GTSNPN, CDR2 SVGIG (reference sequence). CDR3 bases: TGTGCCTGGAGTCGAGGGGAGGCTGGTCGCAATGAGCAGTTCTTC. Protein sequence: CAWSRGEAGRNEQFF.

This clonotype was observed at least ten times. The chain employs TRBV11-2 and TRBJ2-1; D is ambiguous. V lost 8 bases and J 0 bases, leaving 14 bases between the germline ends. This CDR3 has 15 amino acids. Germline CDR1 reads SGHAT; CDR2 reads FQNNGV. The CDR3 region is CASAWAISSYNEQFF. As DNA, the CDR3 is TGTGCCAGCGCTTGGGCTATCAGCTCCTACAATGAGCAGTTCTTC.

There are a few counts of this clonotype. Compared with germline, one end of the junction differs, possibly owing to a read error. This sequence joins TRBV20-1 and TRBJ2-2; TRBD2 might be the D (7 bases). Germline CDR1 is DFQATT and CDR2 is SNEGSKA (reference sequence). The CDR3 runs 12 residues. The CDR3 sequence is CSARGGAGELFF. Here the CDR3 DNA reads TGCAGTGCCAGAGGGGGGGCCGGGGAGCTGTTTTTT.

This clonotype turned up a few times. The genes are TRBV18 and TRBJ2-7; D not resolved. The V gene's germline CDR1 is KGHSH and CDR2 LQKENI. The CDR3 has 14 residues. Trimming removed 2 bases from V and 0 bases from J, with 8 bases in between. The CDR3 DNA follows: TGTGCCAGCTCACCAAGTCTTCCCTCCTACGAGCAGTACTTC. Translating gives CASSPSLPSYEQYF. Full variable domain (outside the CDR3, taken from reference TRBV18 and TRBJ2-7): NAGVMQNPRHLVRRRGQEARLRCSPMKGHSHVYWYRQLPEEGLKFMVYLQKENIIDESGMPKERFSAEFPKEGPSILRIQQVVRGDSAAYFCASSPSLPSYEQYFGPGTRLTVT.

This clonotype was picked up many times. This chain joins TRBV2 and TRBJ2-2; D tentatively reads TRBD1 or TRBD2 (5 bases each). The V gene's germline CDR1 is SNHLY and CDR2 FYNNEI. V gave up 2 bases and J gave up 3 bases, with 13 bases separating them. This CDR3 spans 16 amino acids. The CDR3 sequence is CASSEMGELYTGELFF. The CDR3 DNA reads as TGTGCCAGCAGTGAAATGGGGGAATTATACACCGGGGAGCTGTTTTTT.

Many counts were recorded for this clonotype. The rearrangement uses TRBV29-1 and TRBJ1-1; D ambiguous. CDR1 is SQVTM and CDR2 is ANQGSEA in the germline V gene. The CDR3 has 13 amino acids. The ends were cut back, 6 bases at V and 1 base at J, with 12 bases in the middle. CDR3 bases: TGCAGCGTACCACATGAAACGAACACTGAAGCTTTCTTT. Its protein is CSVPHETNTEAFF. Filled out from reference TRBV29-1 and TRBJ1-1, the complete variable domain reads SAVISQKPSRDICQRGTSLTIQCQVDSQVTMMFWYRQQPGQSLTLIATANQGSEATYESGFVIDKFPISRPNLTFSTLTVSNMSPEDSSIYLCSVPHETNTEAFFGQGTRLTVV.

The genes are TRBV5-1 and TRBJ2-7; D gene uncertain. This CDR3 comprises 13 residues. From germline, CDR1 is SGHRS and CDR2 YFSETQ. V lost 4 bases and J lost 4, with 12 bases in between. This CDR3 is CASSRDVGYEQYF. The CDR3, as DNA: TGCGCCAGCAGCCGCGACGTTGGGTACGAGCAGTACTTC.

This clonotype was seen a handful of times. The CDR3 sequence: CASREEVVFNEQFF. As DNA, the CDR3 is TGTGCCAGCAGGGAGGAGGTGGTTTTCAATGAGCAGTTCTTC. The chain uses TRBV7-9 and TRBJ2-1; a weak D match, TRBD2 (5 bases). Trimming removed 6 bases at V and 6 bases at J, with 15 bases between. Germline V gives CDR1 SEHNR, CDR2 FQNEAQ (reference sequence). The CDR3 contains 14 residues.

The rearrangement links TRBV7-9 to TRBJ2-7; D may be TRBD1 (6 bases). Germline V lookup: CDR1 SEHNR, CDR2 FQNEAQ (reference sequence). This CDR3 is 14 amino acids long. V gave up 1 base and J gave up 4 bases, with 11 bases separating them. CDR3 residues: CASSLDRAKYEQYF. CDR3 DNA: TGTGCCAGCAGCTTAGACAGGGCGAAGTACGAGCAGTACTTC.

A single count supports this clonotype. The chain recombines TRBV12-3 or TRBV12-4 with TRBJ2-7; 10 nucleotides align to TRBD2. The V segment lost 4 bases and the J segment 3 bases; nucleotides outside the gene matches: 6. The CDR3 has 15 residues. The CDR3 nucleotides are TGTGCCAGCAGTTCCGGACTAGCGGACAACTACGAGCAGTACTTC. It codes for CASSSGLADNYEQYF.

As DNA, the CDR3 is TGTGCCAGCAGCCAAGAACAGGGGCTGGGGGACAAAAACATTCAGTACTTC. Translation gives CASSQEQGLGDKNIQYF. The chain joins TRBV3-1 to TRBJ2-4; TRBD1 aligns across 7 bases. CDR1 LGHDT and CDR2 YNNKEL come from the germline V gene (reference sequence). The CDR3 contains 17 residues. J was trimmed by 3 bases and V by 0 bases; bases with no gene match: 8.

This chain links TRBV7-2 with TRBJ2-7; 10 bases agree with TRBD2. Germline CDR1 and CDR2: SGHTA and FQGNSA. V shed 0 bases, J shed 6 bases, and the junction held 5 bases outside the gene matches. This CDR3 is built from 15 residues. CDR3 nucleotide sequence: TGTGCCAGCAGCTTAGCGCTTGCTAGCGGGGGCGAGCAGTACTTC. It is translated as CASSLALASGGEQYF.

This chain connects TRBV19 to TRBJ2-7; 7 bases line up with TRBD1. The CDR3 runs to 13 residues. V dropped 6 bases and J dropped 4; count of bases not matched to a gene: 6. The germline gives CDR1 LNHDA, CDR2 SQIVND (reference sequence). CDR3 in amino acids: CASSPTGMYEQYF. DNA of the CDR3: TGTGCCAGTAGCCCGACAGGGATGTACGAGCAGTACTTC. The full variable domain, in which reference TRBV19 and TRBJ2-7 provide the parts outside the CDR3, is DGGITQSPKYLFRKEGQNVTLSCEQNLNHDAMYWYRQDPGQGLRLIYYSQIVNDFQKGDIAEGYSVSREKKESFPLTVTSAQKNPTAFYLCASSPTGMYEQYFGPGTRLTVT.

A few counts support this clonotype. V and J are TRBV29-1 and TRBJ1-1; unclear D gene. Looked up from germline, CDR1 is SQVTM and CDR2 is ANQGSEA. Trimming shortened V by 4 bases and J by 0 bases, and 18 bases separated the two germline ends. The CDR3 has 16 residues. This chain's CDR3 is CSVASLSGRMNTEAFF. The CDR3, as DNA: TGCAGCGTTGCCTCTTTATCCGGACGGATGAACACTGAAGCTTTCTTT.

This clonotype was seen at least ten times. The CDR3 DNA sequence: TGTGCCAGCAGCACCGGACAGGGTGCCTACAATGAGCAGTTCTTC. Translation: CASSTGQGAYNEQFF. The chain has TRBV11-3 and TRBJ2-1, with 8 bases identical to TRBD1. Germline loops: CDR1 SGHNT, CDR2 YENEEA. This CDR3 is 15 amino acids long. Trimming cost V 5 bases and J 2 bases; bases outside gene matches: 5.

This clonotype was recorded many times. The gene calls are TRBV12-3 or TRBV12-4 and TRBJ2-7; D is uncertain. The V end was cut by 1 base, the J end by 6 bases, with 10 bases between. The CDR3 has 13 residues. The CDR3 nucleotides are TGTGCCAGCAGTTTAGGCTACCGTTCCGAGCAGTACTTC. This sequence encodes CASSLGYRSEQYF.

This clonotype was detected many times. The chain combines TRBV7-2 with TRBJ2-5; D call uncertain. V was shortened by 3 bases and J by 0 bases, with 5 bases between the two germline ends. Germline V gene sequence: CDR1 SGHTA, CDR2 FQGNSA. This CDR3 region has 13 residues. In DNA, the CDR3 is TGTGCCAGCAGCTTCGTGTACCAAGAGACCCAGTACTTC. It codes for CASSFVYQETQYF.

The chain uses TRBV3-1 and TRBJ2-1, with 7 bases identical to TRBD2. The V gene's germline CDR1 is LGHDT and CDR2 YNNKEL (reference sequence). The CDR3 length is 14 residues. After removal of 1 base from V and 10 bases from J, the junction contained 7 bases not matched to a gene. The CDR3 bases are TGTGCCAGCAGCCAAGGGGTGACTAGCAGAGAGCAGTTCTTC. This sequence encodes CASSQGVTSREQFF.

This clonotype was counted between two and nine times. The genes are TRBV7-2 and TRBJ1-4; D is ambiguous. Per the germline V gene, CDR1 is SGHTA and CDR2 is FQGNSA. V dropped 1 base and J dropped 8 bases, with 11 bases sitting between them. The CDR3 length is 14 residues. Written as DNA, the CDR3 is TGTGCCAGCAGCTTAGACGGCTGGCCCGAAAAACTGTTTTTT. It is translated as CASSLDGWPEKLFF.

The sample holds a few counts of this clonotype. V gene TRBV7-9 combines with J gene TRBJ2-3; tentatively, D is TRBD1 or TRBD2 (6 bases each). Per germline, CDR1 SEHNR and CDR2 FQNEAQ (reference sequence). CDR3 length: 13 residues. Trimming removed 8 bases from V and 3 bases from J, with 12 bases in between. Here the CDR3 reads CASVWGATDTQYF. The DNA of the CDR3 is TGTGCCAGCGTCTGGGGGGCAACAGATACGCAGTATTTT. Full variable domain (outside the CDR3, taken from reference TRBV7-9 and TRBJ2-3): DTGVSQNPRHKITKRGQNVTFRCDPISEHNRLYWYRQTLGQGPEFLTYFQNEAQLEKSRLLSDRFSAERPKGSFSTLEIQRTEQGDSAMYLCASVWGATDTQYFGPGTRLTVL.

This clonotype appeared many times. The V and J genes are TRBV12-3 or TRBV12-4 and TRBJ1-2; no definite D call. Trimming pared 6 bases from V and 4 bases from J, leaving 18 bases between. The CDR3 extends over 15 amino acids. The CDR3 nucleotides read TGTGCCAGCAGCCGAAACATGAGAACTTTCTATGGCTACACCTTC. Translating it yields CASSRNMRTFYGYTF.